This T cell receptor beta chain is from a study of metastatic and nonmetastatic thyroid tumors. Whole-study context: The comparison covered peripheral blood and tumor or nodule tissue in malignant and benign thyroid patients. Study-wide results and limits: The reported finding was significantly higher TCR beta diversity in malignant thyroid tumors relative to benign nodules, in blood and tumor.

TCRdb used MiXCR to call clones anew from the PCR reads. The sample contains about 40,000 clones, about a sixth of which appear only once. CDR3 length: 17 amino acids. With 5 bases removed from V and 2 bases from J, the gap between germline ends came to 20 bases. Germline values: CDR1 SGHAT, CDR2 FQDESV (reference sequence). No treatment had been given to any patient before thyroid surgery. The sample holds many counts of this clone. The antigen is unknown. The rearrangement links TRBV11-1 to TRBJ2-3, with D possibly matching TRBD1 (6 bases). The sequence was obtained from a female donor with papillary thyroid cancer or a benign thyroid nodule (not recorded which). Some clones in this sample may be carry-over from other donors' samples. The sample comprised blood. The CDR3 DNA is TGTGCCAGCAGCCCAGGGGCAAGGTGGCCTAACACAGATACGCAGTATTTT. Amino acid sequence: CASSPGARWPNTDTQYF.